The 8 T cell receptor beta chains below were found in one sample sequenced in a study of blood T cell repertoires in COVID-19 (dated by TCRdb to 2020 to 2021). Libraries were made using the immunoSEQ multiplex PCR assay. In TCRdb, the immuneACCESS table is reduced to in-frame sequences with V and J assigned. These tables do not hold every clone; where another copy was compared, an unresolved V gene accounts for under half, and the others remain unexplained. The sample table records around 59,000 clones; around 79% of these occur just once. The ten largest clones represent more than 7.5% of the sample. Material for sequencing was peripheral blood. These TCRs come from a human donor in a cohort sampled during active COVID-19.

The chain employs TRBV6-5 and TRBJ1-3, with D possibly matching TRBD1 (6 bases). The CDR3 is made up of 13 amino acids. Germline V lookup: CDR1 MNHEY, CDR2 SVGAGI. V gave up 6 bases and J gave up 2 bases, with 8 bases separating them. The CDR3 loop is CASRQGTGNTIYF. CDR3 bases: TGTGCCAGCAGACAGGGAACTGGAAACACCATATATTTT.

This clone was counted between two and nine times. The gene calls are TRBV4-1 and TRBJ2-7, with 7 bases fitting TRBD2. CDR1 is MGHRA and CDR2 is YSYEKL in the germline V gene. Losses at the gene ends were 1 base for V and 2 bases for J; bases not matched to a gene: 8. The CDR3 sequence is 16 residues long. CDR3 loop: CASSQGERGSPYEQYF. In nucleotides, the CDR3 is TGCGCCAGCAGCCAAGGAGAGCGGGGCAGCCCCTACGAGCAGTACTTC.

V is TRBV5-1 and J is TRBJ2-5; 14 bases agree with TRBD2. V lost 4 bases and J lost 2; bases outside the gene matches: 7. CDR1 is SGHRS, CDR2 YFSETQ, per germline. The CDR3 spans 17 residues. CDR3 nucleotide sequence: TGCGCCAGCAGCGCCCGCGGGACTAGCGGGAGTCAAGAGACCCAGTACTTC. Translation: CASSARGTSGSQETQYF.

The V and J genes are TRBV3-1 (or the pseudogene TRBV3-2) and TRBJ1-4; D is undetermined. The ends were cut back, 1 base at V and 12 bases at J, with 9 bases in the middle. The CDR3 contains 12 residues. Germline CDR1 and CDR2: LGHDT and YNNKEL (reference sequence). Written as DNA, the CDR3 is TGTGCCAGCAGCCAAGTACTGCGGCAACTGTTTTTT. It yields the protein CASSQVLRQLFF.

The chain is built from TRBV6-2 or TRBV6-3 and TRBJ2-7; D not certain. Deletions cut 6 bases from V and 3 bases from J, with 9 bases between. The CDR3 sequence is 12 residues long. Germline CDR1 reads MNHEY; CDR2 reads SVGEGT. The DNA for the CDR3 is TGTGCCAGCAGCCCGACTCTCTACGAGCAGTACTTC. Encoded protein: CASSPTLYEQYF.

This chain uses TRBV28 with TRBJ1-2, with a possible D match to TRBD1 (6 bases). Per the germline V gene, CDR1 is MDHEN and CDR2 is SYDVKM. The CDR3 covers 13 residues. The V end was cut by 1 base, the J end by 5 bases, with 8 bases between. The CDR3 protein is CASSLSGQYGYTF. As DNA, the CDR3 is TGTGCCAGCAGTTTATCTGGACAGTATGGCTACACCTTC.

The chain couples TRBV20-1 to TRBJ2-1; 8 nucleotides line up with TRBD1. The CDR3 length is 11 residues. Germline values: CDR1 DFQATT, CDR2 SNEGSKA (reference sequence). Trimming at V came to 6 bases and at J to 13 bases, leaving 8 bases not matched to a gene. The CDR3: CSAKPDRGQFF. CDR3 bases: TGCAGTGCCAAACCCGACAGGGGACAGTTCTTC.

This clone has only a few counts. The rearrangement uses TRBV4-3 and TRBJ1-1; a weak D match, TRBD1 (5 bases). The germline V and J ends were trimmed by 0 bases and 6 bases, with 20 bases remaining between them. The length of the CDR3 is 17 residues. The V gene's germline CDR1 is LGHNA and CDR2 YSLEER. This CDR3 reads CASSQERAAAWGAEAFF. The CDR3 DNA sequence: TGCGCCAGCAGCCAAGAAAGGGCGGCCGCCTGGGGGGCTGAAGCTTTCTTT.